This passage covers 9 T cell receptor beta chains from one sample sequenced in a study of ipilimumab plus nivolumab after autologous stem cell transplantation. Method: immunoSEQ multiplex PCR; TCRdb's copy keeps in-frame clones and lacks some. The sample has 77,000 or so clones, 83% seen once. The sample here was PBMCs, taken in a trial of ipilimumab plus nivolumab as post-transplant consolidation. These receptors came from a male donor with diffuse large B-cell lymphoma.

The V gene is TRBV7-2, the J gene TRBJ2-4; the match to TRBD2 covers 10 bases. After removal of 2 bases from V and 12 bases from J, the junction contained 7 bases not matched to a gene. This CDR3 is 14 amino acids long. Germline values: CDR1 SGHTA, CDR2 FQGNSA. The CDR3, as DNA: TGTGCCAGCAGCTTAAGTCTAGCGGGGGTGAATCAGTACTTC. Its protein is CASSLSLAGVNQYF. The whole variable domain, filled in from reference TRBV7-2 and TRBJ2-4, reads GAGVSQSPSNKVTEKGKDVELRCDPISGHTALYWYRQSLGQGLEFLIYFQGNSAPDKSGLPSDRFSAERTGGSVSTLTIQRTQQEDSAVYLCASSLSLAGVNQYFGAGTRLSVL.

The chain couples TRBV7-9 to TRBJ1-5; a weak D match, TRBD1 (5 bases). The CDR3 is 16 amino acids. V was trimmed by 2 bases and J by 2 bases, leaving 13 bases between them. From germline, CDR1 is SEHNR and CDR2 FQNEAQ (reference sequence). The CDR3: CASSLTVGEGNQPQHF. As DNA, the CDR3 is TGTGCCAGCAGCTTAACGGTAGGGGAGGGCAATCAGCCCCAGCATTTT.

The chain couples TRBV2 to TRBJ1-2, with D unclear. Per the germline V gene, CDR1 is SNHLY and CDR2 is FYNNEI. V lost 6 bases and J 5 bases, leaving 16 bases between the germline ends. The length of the CDR3 is 14 residues. In nucleotides, the CDR3 is TGTGCCAGCAGCAGAGGAGGACCGACGTATGGCTACACCTTC. Protein sequence: CASSRGGPTYGYTF.

V is TRBV19 and J is TRBJ2-1; D remains ambiguous. Between the trimmed V and J ends, which lost 0 bases and 6 bases, there was a span of 18 bases. The CDR3 has 17 residues. Per germline, CDR1 LNHDA and CDR2 SQIVND (reference sequence). The chain's CDR3 is CASSIDPRLEVLNEQFF. DNA for the CDR3: TGTGCCAGTAGTATAGATCCCAGGCTAGAGGTACTCAATGAGCAGTTCTTC.

The chain links TRBV19 to TRBJ1-6; TRBD1 agrees at 9 bases. The CDR3 runs to 15 residues. J gave up 7 bases and V 8 bases, and 9 bases lay outside the gene matches. Germline V gives CDR1 LNHDA, CDR2 SQIVND (reference sequence). The CDR3 loop is CASGKGGTGNSPLHF. CDR3 nucleotide sequence: TGTGCCAGTGGGAAAGGTGGGACAGGGAATTCACCCCTCCACTTT.

The rearrangement uses TRBV7-2 and TRBJ2-5; 10 positions match TRBD2. Germline trimming cut 0 bases from V and 2 bases from J; bases unmatched to any gene: 12. This CDR3 spans 19 amino acids. CDR1 and CDR2 from the germline V gene are SGHTA and FQGNSA. This CDR3 is CASSLAAPASGGRQETQYF. CDR3 nucleotide sequence: TGTGCCAGCAGCTTAGCGGCCCCTGCTAGCGGGGGCCGACAAGAGACCCAGTACTTC. Looking up the rest from reference TRBV7-2 and TRBJ2-5 gives the full variable domain: GAGVSQSPSNKVTEKGKDVELRCDPISGHTALYWYRQSLGQGLEFLIYFQGNSAPDKSGLPSDRFSAERTGGSVSTLTIQRTQQEDSAVYLCASSLAAPASGGRQETQYFGPGTRLLVL.

V usage is TRBV15 and J usage is TRBJ2-5, with TRBD1 as a possible D gene (5 bases). V lost 0 bases and J 1 base, leaving 15 bases between the germline ends. From germline, CDR1 is LNHNV and CDR2 YYDKDF (reference sequence). This CDR3 comprises 17 residues. This chain's CDR3 is CATSRETDPKLQETQYF. The CDR3 nucleotides are TGTGCCACCAGCAGAGAGACAGACCCAAAACTCCAAGAGACCCAGTACTTC.

The gene calls are TRBV19 and TRBJ2-3, with a tentative D call TRBD2 (5 bases). The CDR3 totals 13 residues. The V gene lost 5 bases and the J gene lost 0 bases, with 6 bases spanning the gap. Looked up from germline, CDR1 is LNHDA and CDR2 is SQIVND (reference sequence). DNA for the CDR3: TGTGCCAGTAGTTGGACTAGCACAGATACGCAGTATTTT. This sequence encodes CASSWTSTDTQYF.

The chain has TRBV4-2 and TRBJ2-1; 8 positions match TRBD2. J lost 9 bases, V lost 4 bases, and 11 bases had no gene match. The germline V gene has CDR1 LGHNA and CDR2 YNFKEQ. This CDR3 contains 15 residues. CDR3 nucleotide sequence: TGTGCCAGCAGCCTTAGCGGGGAGATTGCGGGTGAGCAGTTCTTC. It translates to CASSLSGEIAGEQFF.